This T cell receptor beta chain was sequenced during a study of T cell responses to AZD1222 COVID-19 vaccine. This clone was seen only once. What it binds is not known. Measured with immunoSEQ multiplex PCR; TCRdb has only the in-frame clones, and not every one. This sample yields some 120,000 clones, of which 75% to 90% are seen a single time; 1.5% to 2% belongs to the top ten. General study results and limits: Spike-specific TCR breadth and depth grew following two AZD1222 doses. Unmutated variant regions are reportedly the target of nearly half of TCRs that are spike-specific. Most donors were white British, females outnumbered males, and clonal diversity was possibly underestimated. Spike-spanning, vaccine-associated CD4 TCRs were dominant at 160-218 and 743-854.

V lost 6 bases to trimming and J lost 3 bases; unmatched junction nucleotides: 7. The CDR3 loop spans 14 amino acids. Germline values: CDR1 SQVTM, CDR2 ANQGSEA. The material sequenced was peripheral blood, taken on day 0 of AZD1222 vaccination. The chain carries TRBV29-1 and TRBJ2-5; 10 nucleotides agree with TRBD2. This receptor was identified in an adult in good health. In DNA, the CDR3 is TGCAGCGTGCCGACTAGCGGGTTTAAAGAGACCCAGTACTTC. It is translated as CSVPTSGFKETQYF.